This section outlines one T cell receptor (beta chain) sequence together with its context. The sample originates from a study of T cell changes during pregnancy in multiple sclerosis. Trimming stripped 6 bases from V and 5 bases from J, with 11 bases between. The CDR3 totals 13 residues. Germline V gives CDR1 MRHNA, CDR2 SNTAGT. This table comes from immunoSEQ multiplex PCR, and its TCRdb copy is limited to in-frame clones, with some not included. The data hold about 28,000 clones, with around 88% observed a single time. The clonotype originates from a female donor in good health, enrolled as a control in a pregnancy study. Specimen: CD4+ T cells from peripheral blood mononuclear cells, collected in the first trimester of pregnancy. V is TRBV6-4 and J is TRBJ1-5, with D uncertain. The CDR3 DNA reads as TGTGCCAGCAGAAGAGTGGGAGATCAGCCCCAGCATTTT. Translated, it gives CASRRVGDQPQHF.